The 3 T cell receptor beta chains below all came from one sample that was sequenced in a study of T cells in Graves' hyperthyroidism and ophthalmopathy (dated by TCRdb to the late 2010s). The library was built by means of multiplex PCR. Sequencing was carried out with an Illumina HiSeq 2000. The TCR beta CDR3 regions were amplified from RNA transcripts. The TCR CDR3 was subjected to a first round of RT-PCR using the HTBI primer set and the Qiagen OneStep RT-PCR kit. TCRdb's own reprocessing of the public reads used fastp at Q25 and MiXCR and kept productive beta chains. Rows matching on CDR3 protein sequence are summarized as one entry with the most common DNA and genes. The sample has almost 500,000 distinct CDR3 sequences on record, less than 25% of them singletons. The ten largest account for approximately 54% of the sample. The sequenced sample consisted of blood. The receptor source for this set is a woman in her 70s with Graves' ophthalmopathy.

This clonotype was recorded many times. The chain employs TRBV12-3 or TRBV12-4 and TRBJ2-3, with 11 bases aligning to TRBD2. The ends lost 7 bases at V and 5 bases at J; junction bases unmatched: 5. This CDR3 has 14 residues. CDR3 loop: CASKTGTSGDTQYF. DNA of the CDR3: TGTGCCAGCAAAACTGGGACTAGCGGAGATACGCAGTATTTT.

V is TRBV6-5 and J is TRBJ1-2; perhaps TRBD1 as D (6 bases). The ends were cut back, 2 bases at V and 4 bases at J, with 11 bases in the middle. Germline assignment: CDR1 MNHEY and CDR2 SVGAGI. CDR3 length: 14 residues. The CDR3 DNA sequence: TGTGCCAGCAGTTACGGTTCAGGGGCCTATGGCTACACCTTC. Its protein is CASSYGSGAYGYTF.

The gene calls are TRBV5-8 and TRBJ2-2; 8 positions match TRBD1. Per germline, CDR1 SGHTS and CDR2 YDEGEE. J was trimmed by 0 bases and V by 6 bases; bases with no gene match: 4. This CDR3 contains 15 residues. The CDR3 is CASTLDRANTGELFF. CDR3 sequence (DNA): TGTGCCAGCACCCTGGACAGGGCGAACACCGGGGAGCTGTTTTTT. The full variable domain, in which reference TRBV5-8 and TRBJ2-2 provide the parts outside the CDR3, is EAGVTQSPTHLIKTRGQQATLRCSPISGHTSVYWYQQALGLGLQFLLWYDEGEERNRGNFPPRFSGRQFPNYSSELNVNALELEDSALYLCASTLDRANTGELFFGEGSRLTVL.